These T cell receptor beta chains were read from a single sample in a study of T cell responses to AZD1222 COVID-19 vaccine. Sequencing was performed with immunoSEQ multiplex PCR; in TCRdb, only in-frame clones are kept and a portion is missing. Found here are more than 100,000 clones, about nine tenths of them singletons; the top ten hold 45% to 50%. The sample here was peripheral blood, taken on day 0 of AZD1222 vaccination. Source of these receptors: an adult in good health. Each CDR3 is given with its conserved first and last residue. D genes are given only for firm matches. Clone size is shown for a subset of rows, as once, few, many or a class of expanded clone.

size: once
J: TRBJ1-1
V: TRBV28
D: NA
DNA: TGTGCCAGCAGCCCCCCGCCGGGACTGAGAAACACTGAAGCTTTCTTT
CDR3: CASSPPPGLRNTEAFF

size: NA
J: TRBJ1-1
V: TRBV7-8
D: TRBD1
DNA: TGTGCCAGCAGCATTGACAGGGCGTACACTGAAGCTTTCTTT
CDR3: CASSIDRAYTEAFF

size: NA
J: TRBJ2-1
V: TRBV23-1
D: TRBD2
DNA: TGCGCCAGCAGTCAAAGGGCTAGCGGGCGTAGCTCCTACAATGAGCAGTTCTTC
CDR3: CASSQRASGRSSYNEQFF

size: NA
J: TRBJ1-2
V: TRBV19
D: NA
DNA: TGTGCCAGTAGTCCTAGGATCTATGGCTACACCTTC
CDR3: CASSPRIYGYTF

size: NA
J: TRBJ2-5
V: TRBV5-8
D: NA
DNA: TGTGCCAGCAGCCCGGAGGGGGTGGGTCAAGAGACCCAGTACTTC
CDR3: CASSPEGVGQETQYF

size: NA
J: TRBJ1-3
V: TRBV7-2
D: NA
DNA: TGTGCCAGCAGCCCTTCCGGGATTTGGTCTGGAAACACCATATATTTT
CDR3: CASSPSGIWSGNTIYF

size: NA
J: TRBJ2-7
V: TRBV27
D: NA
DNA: TGTGCCAGCAGCTTACTCCCATGGCGAGACAACCTCTACGAGCAGTACTTC
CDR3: CASSLLPWRDNLYEQYF

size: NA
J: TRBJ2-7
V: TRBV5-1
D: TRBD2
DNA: TGCGCCAGCAGCTTGGATAGCGTTCCTACGAGCGGGGATGGGCCGCAGTACTTC
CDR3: CASSLDSVPTSGDGPQYF

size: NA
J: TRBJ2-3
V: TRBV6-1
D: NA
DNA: TGTGCCAGCAGTGAACGGCGGTGGGGAGATACGCAGTATTTT
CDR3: CASSERRWGDTQYF

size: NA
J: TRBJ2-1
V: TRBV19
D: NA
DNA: TGTGCCAGCCCCTCCCCGGGCCATGAGCAGTTCTTC
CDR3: CASPSPGHEQFF

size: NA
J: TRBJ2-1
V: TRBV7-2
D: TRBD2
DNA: TGTGCCAGCAGCAAGACTAGCGGGAGTTACAATGAGCAGTTCTTC
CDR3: CASSKTSGSYNEQFF

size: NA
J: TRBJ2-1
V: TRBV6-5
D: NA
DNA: TGTGCCAGCAGTCCAGGGGGAGGGAGCGGCAATGAGCAGTTCTTC
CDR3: CASSPGGGSGNEQFF

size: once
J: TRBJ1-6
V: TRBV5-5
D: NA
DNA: TGTGCCAGCAGCTTGTCGGACAGCTATTCACCCCTCCACTTT
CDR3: CASSLSDSYSPLHF

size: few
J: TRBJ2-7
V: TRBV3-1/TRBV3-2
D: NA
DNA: TGTGCCAGCAGCCAGGCTTACGAGCAGTACTTC
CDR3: CASSQAYEQYF

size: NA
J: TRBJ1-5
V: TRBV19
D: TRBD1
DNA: TGTGCCAGTAGTATCGCAACCGACAGGGGAAAGAATCAGCCCCAGCATTTT
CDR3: CASSIATDRGKNQPQHF

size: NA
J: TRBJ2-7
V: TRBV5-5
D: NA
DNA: TGTGCCAGCAGCGTCGGGACGGCTACCTCCTACGAGCAGTACTTC
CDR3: CASSVGTATSYEQYF

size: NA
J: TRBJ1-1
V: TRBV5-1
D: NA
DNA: TGCGCCAGCAGCTTTCAGGGCGGGTCGGCGAACACTGAAGCTTTCTTT
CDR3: CASSFQGGSANTEAFF

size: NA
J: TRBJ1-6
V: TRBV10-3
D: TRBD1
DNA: TGTGCCATCAGTGACCCTCACCGGGGGACAGGGACACCCCTCCACTTT
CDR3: CAISDPHRGTGTPLHF

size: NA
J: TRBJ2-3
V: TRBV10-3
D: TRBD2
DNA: TGTGCCATCAGTGCCACTAGCGGGAGCACAGATACGCAGTATTTT
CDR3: CAISATSGSTDTQYF

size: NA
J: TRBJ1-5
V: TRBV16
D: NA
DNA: TGTGCCAGCAGCCCCCCAGCCCGGAGCAATCAGCCCCAGCATTTT
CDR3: CASSPPARSNQPQHF

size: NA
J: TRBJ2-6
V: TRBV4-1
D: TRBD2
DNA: TGCGCCAGCAGCCAAGCGCGGGTAGCGGGGGGCTCTGGGGCCAACGTCCTGACTTTC
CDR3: CASSQARVAGGSGANVLTF

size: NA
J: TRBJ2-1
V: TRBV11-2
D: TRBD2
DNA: TGTGCCAGCAGCTCTCATTTGGGTGGGGGAGGGCCCTACAATGAGCAGTTCTTC
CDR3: CASSSHLGGGGPYNEQFF